Following are 19 T cell receptor beta chains from one sample sequenced in a study of T cells in women clearing cervical HPV infection (dated by TCRdb to the late 2010s). Library creation used the immunoSEQ multiplex PCR assay. The immuneACCESS repertoire file appears here via TCRdb, limited to in-frame rearrangements. These files lack a portion of the clones; in checked studies, under half of the deficit traces to unresolved V genes, and the cause of the others is not known. This sample's table lists around 22,000 clones. The ten largest account for roughly 5% of the sample. The sample comprised blood buffy coat. These receptors came from a woman aged 18 to 69 with a cervical HPV16 infection that either progressed to CIN3+ or cleared (not recorded which).

The CDR3 region is CAWSVVAGGETQYF. The CDR3 DNA, read in part, is TGTGCCTGGAGTGTAGTAGCGGGAGGGGAGACC. V gene TRBV30 combines with J gene TRBJ2-5, with TRBD2 identical over 11 bases. The read ends 3 residues early relative to the CDR3; the germline J gene fills the gap. Germline V gene sequence: CDR1 GTSNPN, CDR2 SVGIG (reference sequence). The length of the CDR3 is 14 residues. Losses at the gene ends were 0 bases for V and 5 bases for J; bases not matched to a gene: 2.

For this clone: The CDR3 end falls 3 residues outside the read, so it is completed with the germline J gene. The gene calls are TRBV20-1 and TRBJ2-1; 14 nucleotides line up with TRBD2. Germline loops: CDR1 DFQATT, CDR2 SNEGSKA (reference sequence). V shed 1 base, J shed 7 bases, and the junction held 12 bases outside the gene matches. The CDR3 runs 18 residues. The chain's CDR3 is CSARGAGLAGAFRNEQFF. The DNA read from the CDR3 is TGCAGTGCTAGAGGTGCGGGACTAGCGGGAGCTTTTAGGAATGAG.

Concerning this clone itself: From the germline J gene comes the end of the CDR3, since the read stops 3 residues before it. The chain recombines TRBV6-8 with TRBJ2-2, with D possibly called TRBD1 or TRBD2 (10 bases each). Germline V gene sequence: CDR1 MNHGY, CDR2 SAAAGT. The V and J ends lost 6 bases and 2 bases respectively, with 31 bases between them. This CDR3 contains 21 residues. CDR3: CASSRDRGRLAGDSNTGELFF. The sequenced part of the CDR3 DNA is TGTGCCAGCAGCAGGGACAGGGGTCGGCTAGCGGGAGACTCAAACACCGGGGAG.

With respect to this clone: Sequencing ends 3 residues short of the CDR3 end; the germline J gene provides the rest. The rearrangement uses TRBV6-2 or TRBV6-3 and TRBJ2-3; 12 bases are shared with TRBD2. V lost 2 bases to trimming and J lost 2 bases; unmatched junction nucleotides: 5. Germline V lookup: CDR1 MNHEY, CDR2 SVGEGT. The CDR3 is made up of 17 amino acids. The covered CDR3 bases are TGTGCCAGCAGTTACGGTGGGACTAGCGGGTTCACAGATACG. Encoded protein: CASSYGGTSGFTDT. The full-length CDR3 reads as CASSYGGTSGFTDTQYF.

CDR3 DNA (partial): TGTGCCATCAGTGAGGGGGGACTTAACAATGAG. It yields the protein CAISEGGLNNE. The full CDR3 sequence reads CAISEGGLNNEQFF. V gene TRBV10-3 combines with J gene TRBJ2-1, with D possibly matching TRBD2 (6 bases). The DNA ends 3 residues before the CDR3 does, and the rest of the CDR3 is filled in from the germline J gene. The V end was cut by 2 bases, the J end by 5 bases, with 10 bases between. Germline lookup yields CDR1 ENHRY and CDR2 SYGVKD. The CDR3 is made up of 14 amino acids.

CDR3 sequence reads: CASSLAIRTGKETQYF. The sequenced part of the CDR3 DNA is TGCGCCAGCAGCTTGGCCATTAGGACAGGGAAGGAGACC. The chain employs TRBV5-1 and TRBJ2-5; the match to TRBD1 covers 8 bases. The CDR3 end is not reached by the read, which stops 3 residues before it; the germline J gene fills it in. V was clipped by 0 bases and J by 5 bases; unmatched bases: 9. The length of the CDR3 is 16 residues. Germline V gene data show CDR1 as SGHRS and CDR2 as YFSETQ.

To note about this clone: With the read ending 3 residues before the CDR3 end, the germline J gene is used to fill in that end. This rearrangement joins TRBV19 to TRBJ2-4; 8 nucleotides line up with TRBD2. Germline V gene data show CDR1 as LNHDA and CDR2 as SQIVND (reference sequence). The CDR3 sequence is 16 residues long. CDR3 protein: CASSISFAGGVYGQYF. The sequenced CDR3 bases are TGTGCCAGTAGTATCAGTTTTGCGGGGGGAGTCTATGGT.

In regard to this clone: The CDR3 end lies 3 residues beyond the end of the read and is filled in from the germline J gene. The V and J genes are TRBV7-9 and TRBJ2-4; 7 positions match TRBD1. Germline V CDR1 and CDR2: SEHNR, FQNEAQ (reference sequence). The CDR3 is made up of 14 amino acids. The part of the CDR3 DNA that was read is TGTGCCAGCAGCTTAGTGGGGGACAGATTTGGT. Translating it yields CASSLVGDRFG. The full CDR3 sequence reads CASSLVGDRFGQYF.

About this clone itself: Read coverage stops 3 residues before the CDR3 terminus; the germline J gene supplies the remainder. The chain combines TRBV7-9 with TRBJ1-5; 8 bases match TRBD1. With V trimmed by 8 bases and J by 4 bases, 7 bases remained unmatched. Germline V lookup: CDR1 SEHNR, CDR2 FQNEAQ (reference sequence). This CDR3 comprises 14 residues. The CDR3 reads CASWGRTGNQPQHF. The CDR3 bases that were read are TGTGCCAGCTGGGGGAGGACAGGGAATCAGCCC.

Comments on this clone: From the germline J gene comes the end of the CDR3, since the read stops 3 residues before it. The V and J genes are TRBV11-2 and TRBJ2-7; weak D call: TRBD2 (7 bases). CDR1 is SGHAT and CDR2 is FQNNGV in the germline V gene. V was shortened by 3 bases and J by 3 bases, with 12 bases between the two germline ends. The CDR3 spans 14 residues. Here the CDR3 reads CASSFGGLGYEQYF. Incomplete CDR3 DNA: TGTGCCAGCAGCTTCGGGGGGCTGGGCTACGAG.

On this clone: One end of the junction fails to match germline, which may point to a read error. The read ends 3 residues before the CDR3 terminus; that terminus is restored from the germline J gene. Other DNA variants within this sample encode the same CDR3. The chain joins TRBV30 to TRBJ1-3, with D tentatively TRBD1 (6 bases). CDR1 is GTSNPN and CDR2 is SVGIG in the germline V gene (reference sequence). The CDR3 consists of 15 residues. CDR3 amino acids: CAWNRIGTLGNTIYF. CDR3 DNA, as far as it was read: TGTGCCTGGAATCGCATCGGGACACTTGGAAACACT.

Worth noting for this clone: The read finishes 3 residues shy of the CDR3 end, and the germline J gene is used to complete it. The V gene is TRBV20-1, the J gene TRBJ2-1; 7 bases map to TRBD2. CDR1 and CDR2 (germline): DFQATT, SNEGSKA (reference sequence). Trimming took 0 bases from V and 3 from J; bases not matched to a gene: 5. CDR3 length: 15 residues. The DNA read from the CDR3 is TGCAGTGCTAGAGATCGCGGGGGAGGCTACAATGAG. Translation gives CSARDRGGGYNE. The CDR3 in full is CSARDRGGGYNEQFF.

A word on this clone: The read finishes 3 residues shy of the CDR3 end, and the germline J gene is used to complete it. This sequence joins TRBV18 and TRBJ2-2, with 7 bases identical to TRBD2. CDR1 and CDR2 from the germline V gene are KGHSH and LQKENI. J was trimmed by 4 bases and V by 1 base; bases with no gene match: 6. The CDR3 extends over 16 amino acids. CDR3 amino acids: CASSPRGSSGTGELFF. CDR3 DNA, as far as it was read: TGTGCCAGCTCACCACGCGGGAGCTCTGGCACCGGGGAG. Using reference TRBV18 and TRBJ2-2 for the parts outside the CDR3, the full variable domain is NAGVMQNPRHLVRRRGQEARLRCSPMKGHSHVYWYRQLPEEGLKFMVYLQKENIIDESGMPKERFSAEFPKEGPSILRIQQVVRGDSAAYFCASSPRGSSGTGELFFGEGSRLTVL.

With regard to this clone: The observed sequence ends 3 residues before the CDR3 terminus, with the missing tail filled in from the germline J gene. At the DNA level, this CDR3 is encoded by other sequences in the same sample as well. J is TRBJ2-3 and V is TRBV7-8; the match to TRBD1 covers 8 bases. The CDR3 runs 16 residues. Trimming took 5 bases from V and 2 from J; bases not matched to a gene: 9. Germline assignment: CDR1 SGHVS and CDR2 FQNEAQ. CDR3 DNA, as far as it was read: TGTGCCAGCAGCCCCAGGACAGGGTCTCACACAGATACG. Protein sequence: CASSPRTGSHTDT. The whole CDR3 protein reads CASSPRTGSHTDTQYF.

By frequency, this clone registers medium-sized. The read falls 3 residues short of the CDR3 end, and the missing part is taken from the germline J gene. The genes are TRBV7-3 and TRBJ2-3; D not certain. CDR1 and CDR2 from the germline V gene are SGHTA and FQGTGA. Trimming removed 3 bases at V and 2 bases at J, with 6 bases between. This CDR3 is 13 amino acids long. The sequenced CDR3 bases are TGTGCCAGCAGCTTCTCTTACACAGATACG. It codes for CASSFSYTDT. The CDR3 in its entirety is CASSFSYTDTQYF.

With respect to this clone: Read data end 3 residues before the CDR3 end; the end is taken from the germline J gene. J is TRBJ1-5 and V is TRBV4-1, with D unresolved. The length of the CDR3 is 15 residues. V lost 1 base and J lost 0, with 7 bases in between. Germline CDR1 and CDR2: MGHRA and YSYEKL. The CDR3: CASSQGLYSNQPQHF. The part of the CDR3 DNA that was read is TGCGCCAGCAGCCAAGGTTTATATAGCAATCAGCCC.

About this clone itself: The read comes to an end 3 residues before the CDR3 does, leaving the germline J gene to fill in the end. The genes are TRBV20-1 and TRBJ2-1, with 10 positions matching TRBD2. With V trimmed by 2 bases and J by 4 bases, 11 bases remained unmatched. Germline V gives CDR1 DFQATT, CDR2 SNEGSKA (reference sequence). The CDR3 extends over 17 amino acids. CDR3 DNA (partial): TGCAGTGCTAGACTTAGCGGGGGGCCGATCAAATACAATGAG. Its translation: CSARLSGGPIKYNE. The CDR3 reads in full as CSARLSGGPIKYNEQFF.

In the case of this clone: The read falls 3 residues short of the CDR3 end, and the missing part is taken from the germline J gene. The V gene is TRBV30, the J gene TRBJ2-1, with 7 bases fitting TRBD1. After removal of 8 bases from V and 4 bases from J, the junction contained 8 bases not matched to a gene. Germline CDR1 GTSNPN, CDR2 SVGIG (reference sequence). The CDR3 loop spans 13 amino acids. CDR3 protein: CAGNRGRYNEQFF. The CDR3 bases that were read are TGTGCCGGTAACAGGGGTAGGTACAATGAG.

In regard to this clone: The read terminates 3 residues ahead of where the CDR3 ends, so the germline J gene completes it. The rearrangement links TRBV30 to TRBJ2-3; 7 bases are a match to TRBD2. CDR3 length: 13 amino acids. Trimming removed 8 bases from V and 0 bases from J; junction bases left unmatched: 5. Germline V gives CDR1 GTSNPN, CDR2 SVGIG (reference sequence). This CDR3 reads CAGSSGSTDTQYF. The CDR3 DNA, read in part, is TGTGCCGGAAGTAGCGGGAGCACAGATACG. The whole variable domain, remainder taken from reference TRBV30 and TRBJ2-3, is SQTIHQWPATLVQPVGSPLSLECTVEGTSNPNLYWYRQAAGRGLQLLFYSVGIGQISSEVPQNLSASRPQDRQFILSSKKLLLSDSGFYLCAGSSGSTDTQYFGPGTRLTVL.